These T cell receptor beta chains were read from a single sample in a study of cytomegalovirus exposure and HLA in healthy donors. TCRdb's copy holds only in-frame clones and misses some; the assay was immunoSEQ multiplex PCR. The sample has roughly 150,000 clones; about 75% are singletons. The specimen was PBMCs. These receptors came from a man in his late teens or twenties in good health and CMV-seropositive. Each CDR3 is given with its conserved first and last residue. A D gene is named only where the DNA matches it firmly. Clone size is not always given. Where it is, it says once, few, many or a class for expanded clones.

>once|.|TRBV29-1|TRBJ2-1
TGCAGCGTGATCGGGAGAGAAGACTACAATGAGCAGTTCTTC
CSVIGREDYNEQFF
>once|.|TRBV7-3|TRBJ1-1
TGTGCCAGCAGCTTAGGTCCCGCCCGGTTGAACACTGAAGCTTTCTTT
CASSLGPARLNTEAFF
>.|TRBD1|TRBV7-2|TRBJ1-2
TGTGCCAGCAGCACCCGACAGGGCTCCTATGGCTACACCTTC
CASSTRQGSYGYTF
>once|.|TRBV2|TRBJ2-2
TGTGCCAGCAGGGCAGGGGTCAACACCGGGGAGCTGTTTTTT
CASRAGVNTGELFF
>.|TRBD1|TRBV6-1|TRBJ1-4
TGTGCCAGCAGTGCCCAGGGACAGGCTGAAAAACTGTTTTTT
CASSAQGQAEKLFF
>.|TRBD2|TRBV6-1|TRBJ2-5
TGTGCCAGCAGTGATCTAGCGGGGGGCGACACCCAGTACTTC
CASSDLAGGDTQYF
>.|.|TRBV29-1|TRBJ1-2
TGCAGCGTTGACAGTACTAACTATGGCTACACCTTC
CSVDSTNYGYTF
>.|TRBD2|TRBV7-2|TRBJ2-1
TGTGCCAGCAGCTTAGTGACTAGCGGTAATGAGCAGTTCTTC
CASSLVTSGNEQFF
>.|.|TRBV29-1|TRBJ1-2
TGCAGCGCTCCCAGCAGGGAAGGATACTATGGCTACACCTTC
CSAPSREGYYGYTF
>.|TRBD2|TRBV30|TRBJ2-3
TGTGCCTGGAGTGTACCTACGGCCGGACTAGCGGGGGGGCTTTTAGATACGCAGTATTTT
CAWSVPTAGLAGGLLDTQYF